This T cell receptor beta chain was captured in a study of shared clonotypes between healthy human individuals. Study summary: Per-donor plates numbered three CD4 naive, three CD4 memory, two CD8 naive and one CD8 memory.

Assay: immunoSEQ multiplex PCR; the TCRdb copy retains only in-frame clones and omits some. The table has about 2.1 million clones, around 95% seen once. The CDR3 has 17 amino acids. CDR1 and CDR2 (germline): MRHNA, SNTAGT. V was cut by 0 bases and J by 2 bases, with 17 bases left in between. CD8 cells regarded as naive lacked CD45RO, were positively chosen for CCR7, and omitted terminally differentiated effector memory CD45RA+ cells. Note on this clone: The antigen is undetermined.

Study-wide results and caveats: Having only a few donors restricted how much genetic and exposure-history diversity was captured.

Specimen: naive CD8+ T cells from PBMCs. The source of this sequence is a man aged 18 to 30 in good health. Some clones in this sample may be carry-over from other donors' samples. The chain uses TRBV6-4 and TRBJ2-7; a weak D match, TRBD2 (7 bases). The CDR3 protein is CASSDSEGGTTPYEQYF. The CDR3 region has the DNA TGTGCCAGCAGTGACTCTGAGGGGGGGACCACCCCCTACGAGCAGTACTTC.